This T cell receptor (beta chain) was identified in a study of a mutant IDH1 vaccine in newly diagnosed glioma. Documented time point: week 35, safety follow-up. Topical imiquimod accompanied each vaccine dose, which consisted of 300 ug of mutant IDH1 20-mer peptide. Eight vaccinations reached patients in weeks 1, 3, 5, 7, 11, 15, 19 and 23. The germline CDR1 and CDR2 sequences are SGHRS and YFSETQ. The CDR3 is 13 amino acids. V was shortened by 0 bases and J by 7 bases, with 10 bases between the two germline ends. Sequenced by immunoSEQ multiplex PCR; TCRdb stores in-frame clones only, minus some. The sample yields about 27,000 clones, 70% to 90% seen once. Concerning this clone: The antigen is unknown.

Regarding the study as a whole: Changes in top peripheral clonotypes did not appear linked to pseudoprogression.

The V and J genes are TRBV5-1 and TRBJ1-1, with TRBD1 as a possible D gene (6 bases). This specimen consisted of PBMCs, obtained from a glioma patient whose treatment included an IDH1 peptide vaccine. This receptor was obtained from a man younger than 40 with glioma. Here the CDR3 reads CASSLGQADEAFF. The CDR3 DNA reads TGCGCCAGCAGCTTGGGACAGGCCGATGAAGCTTTCTTT.